A selection of T cell receptor beta chains follows, all from one sample in a study of T cells in Graves' hyperthyroidism and ophthalmopathy. Via MiXCR, TCRdb re-called the multiplex PCR reads, giving one row per CDR3 protein. The top ten clones hold around 8% of a sample with approximately 500,000 distinct CDR3 sequences, around 45% of them seen once. The specimen sequenced was peripheral blood or thyroid tissue (not recorded which). The receptors here all came from a woman aged 18-30 years with Graves' hyperthyroidism. Each CDR3 is given with its conserved first and last residue. A D gene is named only where the DNA matches it firmly. Size is omitted from some rows. Given values are once, few, many or a class for expanded clones.

many,TRBJ1-1,-,TRBV9,CASSGNRDVKANTEAFF,TGTGCCAGCAGCGGGAACAGGGATGTGAAGGCGAACACTGAAGCTTTCTTT
-,TRBJ2-7,TRBD1,TRBV20-1,CSARGDRENYEQYF,TGCAGTGCTAGAGGGGACAGGGAGAACTACGAGCAGTACTTC
many,TRBJ1-1,-,TRBV7-2,CASSLAGGGDRAFF,TGTGCCAGCAGCTTAGCGGGCGGTGGCGACCGAGCTTTCTTT
many,TRBJ1-5,-,TRBV20-1,CSAARGGFGNQPQHF,TGCAGTGCGGCACGCGGGGGGTTCGGGAATCAGCCCCAGCATTTT
many,TRBJ1-5,-,TRBV7-9,CASTWGGRDQPQHF,TGTGCCAGCACCTGGGGGGGGCGCGATCAGCCCCAGCATTTT
-,TRBJ2-3,-,TRBV7-9,CASKPGGDTQYF,TGTGCCAGCAAGCCCGGGGGCGATACGCAGTATTTT
many,TRBJ1-1,-,TRBV12-3/TRBV12-4,CASSREIGGSAEAFF,TGTGCCAGCAGCCGAGAGATCGGAGGCAGCGCTGAAGCTTTCTTT
many,TRBJ1-2,-,TRBV29-1,CSVEWGSNGYTF,TGCAGCGTTGAATGGGGAAGTAACGGCTACACCTTC
few,TRBJ1-2,TRBD1,TRBV29-1,CSVEGQGLYGYTF,TGCAGCGTTGAAGGACAGGGCCTCTATGGCTACACCTTC
once,TRBJ1-2,-,TRBV29-1,CSVLAANYGYTF,TGCAGCGTCCTGGCTGCTAACTATGGCTACACCTTC
many,TRBJ2-5,TRBD2,TRBV12-3/TRBV12-4,CASSPGLAGLETQYF,TGTGCCAGCAGCCCGGGACTAGCGGGACTAGAGACCCAGTACTTC
many,TRBJ1-1,TRBD1,TRBV7-2,CASSSSGQGANTEAFF,TGTGCCAGCAGCTCATCGGGACAGGGGGCGAACACTGAAGCTTTCTTT
-,TRBJ1-2,TRBD1,TRBV15,CATSSPHTGGPGYTF,TGTGCCACCAGCAGCCCCCATACAGGGGGTCCCGGCTACACCTTC
-,TRBJ2-5,TRBD1,TRBV20-1,CSADRVIGETQYF,TGCAGTGCGGACAGGGTTATCGGAGAGACCCAGTACTTC
many,TRBJ2-2,TRBD2,TRBV19,CASRVGAGASGELFF,TGTGCCAGTAGGGTCGGAGCGGGAGCATCCGGGGAGCTGTTTTTT
many,TRBJ1-6,-,TRBV5-1,CASSLSGGQGNSPLHF,TGCGCCAGCAGCTTAAGTGGGGGTCAGGGCAATTCACCCCTCCACTTT
many,TRBJ2-7,TRBD2,TRBV20-1,CSANLAGAIINEQYF,TGCAGTGCGAATTTAGCGGGAGCCATTATCAACGAGCAGTACTTC
-,TRBJ1-6,-,TRBV20-1,CSASFGGQSPLHF,TGCAGTGCTAGCTTTGGGGGGCAGTCACCCCTCCACTTT
many,TRBJ2-7,-,TRBV6-2/TRBV6-3,CASSVPQRPYEQYF,TGTGCCAGCAGTGTTCCCCAGAGACCCTACGAGCAGTACTTC
many,TRBJ2-2,-,TRBV11-2,CASTPRLDTGELFF,TGTGCCAGCACCCCCCGGCTAGACACCGGGGAGCTGTTTTTT
many,TRBJ1-1,-,TRBV2,CASTPYRATEAFF,TGTGCCAGCACCCCCTACAGGGCCACTGAAGCTTTCTTT
many,TRBJ1-4,-,TRBV2,CASGRERNEKLFF,TGTGCCAGCGGCAGAGAGCGTAATGAAAAACTGTTTTTT
many,TRBJ2-1,-,TRBV25-1,CASSDSNLWFF,TGTGCCAGCAGCGACTCCAACCTTTGGTTCTTC
-,TRBJ2-3,TRBD2,TRBV24-1,CATSDLRTSATDTQYF,TGTGCCACCAGTGATTTGCGGACTAGCGCTACAGATACGCAGTATTTT
-,TRBJ2-5,-,TRBV7-2,CASSSPTAVDQETQYF,TGTGCCAGCAGCTCCCCGACAGCTGTGGACCAAGAGACCCAGTACTTC
-,TRBJ2-1,TRBD2,TRBV5-4,CASSLGLTGGEQFF,TGTGCCAGCAGTTTGGGACTAACAGGCGGTGAGCAGTTCTTC
-,TRBJ1-4,TRBD1,TRBV10-3,CATGPTGTGLSLFF,TGTGCCACCGGACCCACAGGGACAGGGTTAAGTCTGTTTTTT
many,TRBJ2-7,TRBD1,TRBV6-6,CASSYSTGEPYEQYF,TGTGCCAGCAGTTACTCGACAGGGGAACCCTACGAGCAGTACTTC
few,TRBJ1-5,-,TRBV2,CASSAGGGKTQHF,TGTGCCAGCAGTGCTGGGGGTGGGAAGACCCAGCATTTT
many,TRBJ2-2,TRBD2,TRBV2,CASSDGLGGTSPGELFF,TGTGCCAGCAGTGACGGATTAGGGGGGACTAGCCCCGGGGAGCTGTTTTTT
many,TRBJ2-7,TRBD1,TRBV6-1,CASSPRTGGLSEQYF,TGTGCCAGCAGTCCCCGGACAGGGGGCCTGTCCGAGCAGTACTTC
-,TRBJ2-7,-,TRBV20-1,CSARPGRRYEQYF,TGCAGTGCTAGACCGGGGAGGCGCTACGAGCAGTACTTC
many,TRBJ1-5,-,TRBV20-1,CSASSGQAIQPQHF,TGCAGTGCTAGTTCTGGACAAGCCATTCAGCCCCAGCATTTT
few,TRBJ2-5,TRBD2,TRBV6-5,CASSKTSGNHETQYF,TGTGCCAGCAGTAAAACTAGCGGGAATCATGAGACCCAGTACTTC
-,TRBJ1-5,-,TRBV7-9,CAGTPASGSWETQHF,TGTGCCGGAACTCCTGCTAGCGGGAGTTGGGAGACCCAGCATTTT
-,TRBJ2-1,TRBD2,TRBV29-1,CSVSGSGKYNEQFF,TGCAGCGTCTCGGGCAGCGGGAAGTACAATGAGCAGTTCTTC
-,TRBJ2-1,TRBD2,TRBV7-3,CASSLASTSGDWDEQFF,TGTGCCAGCAGCCTCGCCTCGACTAGCGGAGACTGGGATGAGCAGTTCTTC
many,TRBJ2-7,TRBD2,TRBV4-1,CASSHRSGRISYEQYF,TGCGCCAGCAGCCACCGTAGCGGGAGAATCTCCTACGAGCAGTACTTC
once,TRBJ2-5,-,TRBV7-6,CASSPGQGPQETQYF,TGTGCCAGCAGCCCCGGTCAGGGGCCACAAGAGACCCAGTACTTC
-,TRBJ1-1,-,TRBV5-1,CASSLRAELNTEAFF,TGCGCCAGCAGCCTCCGGGCAGAATTGAACACTGAAGCTTTCTTT
once,TRBJ1-2,TRBD1,TRBV7-8,CASSSSDRGYGYTF,TGTGCCAGCAGCTCATCGGACAGGGGCTATGGCTACACCTTC
-,TRBJ1-6,-,TRBV27,CASKSGVWYNSPLHF,TGTGCCAGCAAATCGGGAGTCTGGTATAATTCACCCCTCCACTTT
many,TRBJ2-5,-,TRBV6-6,CASQRILTGRETQYF,TGTGCCAGTCAGCGAATTCTAACAGGGAGGGAGACCCAGTACTTC
-,TRBJ1-1,-,TRBV2,CASSPQGGAEAFF,TGTGCCAGCAGTCCTCAAGGGGGTGCTGAAGCTTTCTTT
-,TRBJ2-4,TRBD2,TRBV10-3,CAISELAAKNIQYF,TGTGCCATCAGTGAACTAGCGGCCAAAAACATTCAGTACTTC
-,TRBJ2-1,TRBD1,TRBV12-3/TRBV12-4,CASSRGPPSRSPYNEQFF,TGTGCCAGTAGTAGGGGGCCACCCTCTAGGTCCCCCTACAATGAGCAGTTCTTC
few,TRBJ2-3,TRBD2,TRBV7-2,CASSIRAGGPDTQYF,TGTGCCAGTAGTATACGAGCGGGAGGCCCAGATACGCAGTATTTT
-,TRBJ2-7,TRBD2,TRBV25-1,CASSDTGLAVEQYF,TGTGCCAGCAGTGATACAGGACTAGCGGTCGAGCAGTACTTC